This T cell receptor (beta chain) was captured in a study of T cells in localized non-small cell lung cancer. Whole-study results and caveats: Tumor showed lower T cell clonality than uninvolved adjacent lung, where it was highest. In adjacent lung, a median roughly 62 of the top 100 tumor clones were found. Longer survival (overall) was linked to higher T cell density in blood.

This clone has a single count. Antigen unknown. Only in-frame clones appear in the TCRdb table, and some are missing; sequencing was by immunoSEQ multiplex PCR. The sample contains roughly 1,000 clones, around 32% of which appear only once. With 2 bases removed from V and 2 bases from J, the gap between germline ends came to 18 bases. This CDR3 region has 17 residues. From germline, CDR1 is KGHSH and CDR2 LQKENI. The chain combines TRBV18 with TRBJ2-5; D possibly matches TRBD1 or TRBD2 (5 bases each). The TCR was taken from an older female donor with stage III squamous cell lung carcinoma. The source was lung tumor tissue, collected before any cancer treatment. The CDR3 reads CASSPFSPSWGQETQYF. The CDR3 bases are TGTGCCAGCTCACCATTTTCCCCCTCGTGGGGGCAAGAGACCCAGTACTTC. The full variable domain, in which reference TRBV18 and TRBJ2-5 provide the parts outside the CDR3, is NAGVMQNPRHLVRRRGQEARLRCSPMKGHSHVYWYRQLPEEGLKFMVYLQKENIIDESGMPKERFSAEFPKEGPSILRIQQVVRGDSAAYFCASSPFSPSWGQETQYFGPGTRLLVL.